This entry lists 28 T cell receptor beta chains sequenced from one sample in a study of T cells in Graves' hyperthyroidism and ophthalmopathy. RNA transcripts served as the template for amplifying TCR beta CDR3 regions. HTBI primers drove first-round RT-PCR of the TCR CDR3. TCRdb processed the multiplex PCR reads anew with MiXCR; each CDR3 protein has one entry. The table records about 420,000 distinct CDR3 sequences, approximately 14% of them present only once. The source material was blood. The receptor source for this set is a woman under 30 with Graves' hyperthyroidism.

Comment on this clonotype: With a much larger clone just one base away, this may be a read error. The chain combines TRBV27 with TRBJ2-1; 8 positions agree with TRBD2. Trimming removed 6 bases from V and 5 bases from J; junction bases left unmatched: 12. The germline gives CDR1 MNHEY, CDR2 SMNVEV (reference sequence). CDR3 length equals 16 residues. CDR3 DNA sequence: TGTGCCAGCAGATATAGCGGGGTCGCTAGGGACAATGAGCAGTTCTTC. This codes for CASRYSGVARDNEQFF.

This clonotype was seen only a few times. CDR3 DNA: TGTGCCAGCAGCCAACGTACAAATTCCTACGAGCAGTACTTC. Protein: CASSQRTNSYEQYF. The chain combines TRBV3-1 with TRBJ2-7; D is unresolved. With 2 bases removed from V and 1 base from J, the gap between germline ends came to 9 bases. Germline V gene data show CDR1 as LGHDT and CDR2 as YNNKEL (reference sequence). This CDR3 has 14 amino acids.

This clonotype came up a few times. V usage is TRBV12-3 or TRBV12-4 and J usage is TRBJ1-2; D unresolved. Deletions cut 4 bases from V and 6 bases from J, with 9 bases between. The CDR3 runs to 12 residues. The CDR3 DNA follows: TGTGCCAGCAGTTCTCCCGGGAATGGCTACACCTTC. Translating it yields CASSSPGNGYTF.

This clonotype came up many times. J is TRBJ2-4 and V is TRBV11-2; D gene unclear. The CDR3 consists of 18 residues. V lost 4 bases, J lost 6 bases, and 25 bases lay in between. The germline gives CDR1 SGHAT, CDR2 FQNNGV. CDR3 loop: CASSYRPMGPGSRNIQYF. For the CDR3, the DNA is TGTGCCAGCAGCTACAGACCTATGGGCCCAGGAAGTAGAAACATTCAGTACTTC.

This clonotype was seen only a few times. The J gene is TRBJ2-1, the V gene TRBV30, with 10 bases matching TRBD2. Unmatched junction bases numbered 11, after V lost 5 bases and J lost 7 bases. Germline V gene lookup returns CDR1 GTSNPN and CDR2 SVGIG (reference sequence). The CDR3 is 15 amino acids. CDR3 residues: CAWEQAGGTHNEQFF. Written as DNA, the CDR3 is TGTGCCTGGGAGCAAGCGGGAGGGACTCATAATGAGCAGTTCTTC. Drawing the rest from reference TRBV30 and TRBJ2-1, the complete variable domain is SQTIHQWPATLVQPVGSPLSLECTVEGTSNPNLYWYRQAAGRGLQLLFYSVGIGQISSEVPQNLSASRPQDRQFILSSKKLLLSDSGFYLCAWEQAGGTHNEQFFGPGTRLTVL.

The chain has TRBV20-1 and TRBJ1-4; maybe TRBD1 (6 bases). The V gene's germline CDR1 is DFQATT and CDR2 SNEGSKA (reference sequence). The CDR3 sequence is 13 residues long. V was shortened by 6 bases and J by 8 bases, with 16 bases between the two germline ends. The CDR3 spells CSAGGQGREKLFF. The DNA for the CDR3 is TGCAGTGCCGGGGGGCAGGGGAGGGAAAAACTGTTTTTT.

The DNA of the CDR3 is TGTGCCTGGAGTGTAGGGGGAGGTCTCTACGAGCAGTACGTC. Translation: CAWSVGGGLYEQYV. The rearrangement joins TRBV30 to TRBJ2-7; D is perhaps TRBD1 or TRBD2 (6 bases each). This CDR3 is built from 14 residues. V shed 0 bases and J shed 3 bases, with 12 bases lying between them. Germline CDR1 GTSNPN, CDR2 SVGIG (reference sequence).

This clonotype has only a few counts. The junction and the germline gene differ at one end; a read error may be behind it. This sequence joins TRBV7-7 and TRBJ2-2; D may be TRBD1 (6 bases). This CDR3 comprises 16 residues. In germline, CDR1 is SSHAT, CDR2 FNYEAQ (reference sequence). CDR3 loop: CASSQIQGRNTGELFF. Written as DNA, the CDR3 is TGTGCTAGCAGCCAAATACAGGGAAGGAACACCGGGGAGCTGTTTTTT. The whole variable domain, remainder taken from reference TRBV7-7 and TRBJ2-2, is GAGVSQSPRYKVTKRGQDVTLRCDPISSHATLYWYQQALGQGPEFLTYFNYEAQPDKSGLPSDRFSAERPEGSISTLTIQRTEQRDSAMYRCASSQIQGRNTGELFFGEGSRLTVL.

This clonotype has a count of ten or more. The rearrangement uses TRBV12-3 or TRBV12-4 and TRBJ2-2; 7 nucleotides agree with TRBD1. The V segment lost 6 bases and the J segment 5 bases; nucleotides outside the gene matches: 6. There are 14 residues in the CDR3. The CDR3 loop is CASSPGGRTGELFF. As DNA, the CDR3 is TGTGCCAGCAGCCCAGGGGGTCGGACCGGGGAGCTGTTTTTT.

This clonotype was seen repeatedly, ten times or more. The chain uses TRBV12-3 or TRBV12-4 and TRBJ1-1, with D possibly being TRBD1 (5 bases). V dropped 5 bases and J dropped 4 bases, with 14 bases sitting between them. This CDR3 has 14 residues. CDR3 amino acids: CASSQQGAITEAFF. The CDR3 nucleotides are TGTGCCAGCAGTCAGCAGGGAGCGATCACTGAAGCTTTCTTT.

Ten or more counts support this clonotype. The chain uses TRBV3-1 and TRBJ2-5, with 10 bases that match TRBD2. The V segment lost 11 bases and the J segment 4 bases; nucleotides outside the gene matches: 10. This CDR3 has 14 residues. Per the germline V gene, CDR1 is LGHDT and CDR2 is YNNKEL (reference sequence). The CDR3 coding sequence is TGTGCCGCGGCAGGACTAGCGGCAACAGAGACCCAGTACTTC. Amino acid sequence: CAAAGLAATETQYF.

Points on this clonotype: Being one base from a much bigger clone, this may be a read error. V is TRBV6-1 and J is TRBJ2-1, with TRBD2 identical over 7 bases. The germline CDR1 and CDR2 sequences are MNHNS and SASEGT. The length of the CDR3 is 15 residues. Germline trimming cut 11 bases from V and 7 bases from J; bases unmatched to any gene: 17. CDR3 protein: CAGVGWEGLGNEQFF. DNA for the CDR3: TGTGCCGGCGTGGGGTGGGAGGGCCTAGGAAATGAGCAGTTCTTC.

The sample holds many counts of this clonotype. This chain connects TRBV30 to TRBJ1-1, with D uncertain. This CDR3 has 11 residues. The germline V gene encodes CDR1 GTSNPN and CDR2 SVGIG (reference sequence). Trimming cost V 0 bases and J 5 bases, with 4 bases left between them. The CDR3 DNA is TGTGCCTGGAGTGTTTCGACTGAAGCTTTCTTT. This translates into CAWSVSTEAFF. Using reference TRBV30 and TRBJ1-1 for the parts outside the CDR3, the full variable domain is SQTIHQWPATLVQPVGSPLSLECTVEGTSNPNLYWYRQAAGRGLQLLFYSVGIGQISSEVPQNLSASRPQDRQFILSSKKLLLSDSGFYLCAWSVSTEAFFGQGTRLTVV.

This clonotype occurred a few times. The CDR3 DNA is TGTGCCAGTAGTATAGTAGGCACAGGGGGAAAAGATACGCAGTATTTT. The encoded protein is CASSIVGTGGKDTQYF. The J gene is TRBJ2-3, the V gene TRBV19; TRBD1 matches 8 bases. The V and J ends lost 1 base and 5 bases, in that order; junction bases with no gene match: 8. Germline CDR1 reads LNHDA; CDR2 reads SQIVND (reference sequence). The CDR3 has 16 residues.

Ten or more counts support this clonotype. This chain connects TRBV29-1 to TRBJ2-1, with 12 positions matching TRBD2. With V trimmed by 6 bases and J by 7 bases, 4 bases remained unmatched. CDR1 is SQVTM and CDR2 is ANQGSEA in the germline V gene. This CDR3 comprises 13 residues. DNA for the CDR3: TGCAGCGTCCGACTAGCGGGAGTGAATGAGCAGTTCTTC. Translating it yields CSVRLAGVNEQFF.

This clonotype showed up just a few times. This sequence joins TRBV20-1 and TRBJ1-1; the D is unclear. Germline values: CDR1 DFQATT, CDR2 SNEGSKA (reference sequence). CDR3 length: 12 residues. V lost 3 bases and J 3 bases, leaving 8 bases between the germline ends. CDR3 bases: TGCAGTGCTAGGCAGGCAGACACTGAAGCTTTCTTT. Protein: CSARQADTEAFF.

CDR3 bases: TGTGCCACCAGCAGAGATGGTTCCACCAACGAGCAGTACTTC. It encodes CATSRDGSTNEQYF. This sequence joins TRBV15 and TRBJ2-7; D gene ambiguous. Trimming stripped 0 bases from V and 5 bases from J, with 11 bases between. Germline values: CDR1 LNHNV, CDR2 YYDKDF (reference sequence). This CDR3 is 14 amino acids long.

Ten or more counts support this clonotype. V and J are TRBV28 and TRBJ2-3; D tentatively reads TRBD1 or TRBD2 (7 bases each). CDR1 and CDR2 (germline): MDHEN, SYDVKM. CDR3 length: 15 residues. Trimming removed 8 bases from V and 4 bases from J, with 19 bases in between. The DNA for the CDR3 is TGTGCCAGCGGCGGGAGAAGCAGGGGGGCAGATACGCAGTATTTT. As protein: CASGGRSRGADTQYF.

There are a few counts of this clonotype. The chain joins TRBV12-3 or TRBV12-4 to TRBJ2-5, with TRBD2 identical over 7 bases. The trim removed 7 bases at V and 5 bases at J, leaving 4 bases unmatched. The CDR3 loop spans 12 amino acids. The CDR3 is CASKRDWETQYF. CDR3 DNA: TGTGCCAGCAAGCGGGATTGGGAGACCCAGTACTTC.

This clonotype was observed many times. The rearrangement uses TRBV9 and TRBJ2-5, with TRBD2 identical over 14 bases. Germline V gives CDR1 SGDLS, CDR2 YYNGEE. The CDR3 loop spans 17 amino acids. With 0 bases clipped from V and 5 bases from J, the junction kept 6 bases outside the gene matches. CDR3 bases: TGTGCCAGCAGCGTAGGGGGACTAGCGGGAGTGGGGGAGACCCAGTACTTC. Its translation: CASSVGGLAGVGETQYF.

This clonotype was seen at least ten times. The chain employs TRBV12-3 or TRBV12-4 and TRBJ1-2, with TRBD1 identical over 10 bases. The V gene end was trimmed by 3 bases and the J gene end by 6 bases; junction bases not matched to a gene: 10. CDR3 length equals 16 residues. The CDR3 coding sequence is TGTGCCAGCAGTTTTGTTGGGACAGGGGATCCGGATGGCTACACCTTC. Its translation is CASSFVGTGDPDGYTF.

The rearrangement uses TRBV25-1 and TRBJ2-3; possibly TRBD2 for D (6 bases). Per the germline V gene, CDR1 is MGHDK and CDR2 is SYGVNS. The germline V and J ends were trimmed by 4 bases and 1 base, with 12 bases remaining between them. This CDR3 has 15 residues. CDR3 region: CASSARGGGTDTQYF. CDR3 DNA sequence: TGTGCCAGCAGTGCCCGCGGAGGGGGCACAGATACGCAGTATTTT.

This clonotype was seen many times. This sequence joins TRBV7-3 and TRBJ2-5, with D perhaps TRBD1 or TRBD2 (5 bases each). Trimming took 2 bases from V and 5 from J, leaving 9 bases between them. The CDR3 covers 13 residues. CDR1 is SGHTA and CDR2 is FQGTGA in the germline V gene. CDR3 bases: TGTGCCAGCAGCTTATTATGGGGGGAGACCCAGTACTTC. Translating it yields CASSLLWGETQYF. Complete variable domain (other parts from reference TRBV7-3 and TRBJ2-5): GAGVSQTPSNKVTEKGKYVELRCDPISGHTALYWYRQSLGQGPEFLIYFQGTGAADDSGLPNDRFFAVRPEGSVSTLKIQRTERGDSAVYLCASSLLWGETQYFGPGTRLLVL.

In its sample, this clonotype was seen many times. The V call is TRBV11-2, the J call TRBJ2-1, with a weak D call TRBD2 (6 bases). Germline-derived CDR1 and CDR2 are SGHAT and FQNNGV. V shed 4 bases and J shed 7 bases, with 14 bases lying between them. This CDR3 has 14 amino acids. DNA for the CDR3: TGTGCCAGCAGCTGGGACTTCCGAGGGAATGAGCAGTTCTTC. Amino acids: CASSWDFRGNEQFF.

This clonotype appeared many times. This sequence joins TRBV13 and TRBJ1-1, with D perhaps matching TRBD1 (5 bases). The CDR3 extends over 12 amino acids. Trimming stripped 2 bases from V and 10 bases from J, with 11 bases between. The germline V gene encodes CDR1 PRHDT and CDR2 FYEKMQ (reference sequence). The CDR3 sequence: CASSLYARGAFF. The CDR3, as DNA: TGTGCCAGCAGCTTATATGCGAGGGGAGCTTTCTTT.

V usage is TRBV9 and J usage is TRBJ1-4; tentative D call: TRBD1 (5 bases). Germline assignment: CDR1 SGDLS and CDR2 YYNGEE. Trimming cost V 4 bases and J 6 bases, with 16 bases left between them. CDR3 size: 15 residues. CDR3 region: CASSPLWGDDEKLFF. For the CDR3, the DNA is TGTGCCAGCAGCCCCCTTTGGGGGGATGATGAAAAACTGTTTTTT.

This clonotype was counted between two and nine times. The chain combines TRBV10-3 with TRBJ1-5; unclear D gene. This CDR3 is 12 amino acids long. The germline V and J ends were trimmed by 2 bases and 5 bases, with 4 bases remaining between them. Germline assignment: CDR1 ENHRY and CDR2 SYGVKD. Here the CDR3 DNA reads TGTGCCATCAGTGAGACGGATCAGCCCCAGCATTTT. Amino acid sequence: CAISETDQPQHF.

Only one count was recorded for this clonotype. J is TRBJ2-5 and V is TRBV11-2, with D hard to call. Germline V gene lookup returns CDR1 SGHAT and CDR2 FQNNGV. The CDR3 length is 14 residues. Trimming left V 8 bases short and J 0 bases short, with 13 bases between. CDR3 protein: CASGGRPHQETQYF. DNA for the CDR3: TGTGCCAGCGGTGGACGACCGCACCAAGAGACCCAGTACTTC. The variable domain in full, completed from reference TRBV11-2 and TRBJ2-5, reads EAGVAQSPRYKIIEKRQSVAFWCNPISGHATLYWYQQILGQGPKLLIQFQNNGVVDDSQLPKDRFSAERLKGVDSTLKIQPAKLEDSAVYLCASGGRPHQETQYFGPGTRLLVL.